This T cell receptor beta chain came from a study of T-cell reconstitution after alpha-beta-depleted transplantation in children. Researchers prepared the TCRbeta library using unique molecular identifiers, the study reports. One entry per CDR3 protein, called by TCRdb with MiXCR from the PCR reads. The sample lists roughly 220,000 distinct CDR3 sequences, approximately 12% seen once, with about 2.4% in the top ten. Trimming took off 2 bases at V and 4 bases at J, with 12 bases between the two ends. Germline-derived CDR1 and CDR2 are SEHNR and FQNEAQ (reference sequence). The CDR3 covers 15 residues.

This TCR was recovered from a human donor who donated a stem cell graft to a child with acute lymphoblastic leukemia. Specimen: PBMCs from the stem cell graft donor, collected from the stem cell graft. This chain uses TRBV7-9 with TRBJ1-5, with unresolved D. CDR3 sequence: CASSLSGPGNQPQHF. The CDR3 DNA follows: TGTGCCAGCAGCTTAAGTGGACCGGGAAATCAGCCCCAGCATTTT.